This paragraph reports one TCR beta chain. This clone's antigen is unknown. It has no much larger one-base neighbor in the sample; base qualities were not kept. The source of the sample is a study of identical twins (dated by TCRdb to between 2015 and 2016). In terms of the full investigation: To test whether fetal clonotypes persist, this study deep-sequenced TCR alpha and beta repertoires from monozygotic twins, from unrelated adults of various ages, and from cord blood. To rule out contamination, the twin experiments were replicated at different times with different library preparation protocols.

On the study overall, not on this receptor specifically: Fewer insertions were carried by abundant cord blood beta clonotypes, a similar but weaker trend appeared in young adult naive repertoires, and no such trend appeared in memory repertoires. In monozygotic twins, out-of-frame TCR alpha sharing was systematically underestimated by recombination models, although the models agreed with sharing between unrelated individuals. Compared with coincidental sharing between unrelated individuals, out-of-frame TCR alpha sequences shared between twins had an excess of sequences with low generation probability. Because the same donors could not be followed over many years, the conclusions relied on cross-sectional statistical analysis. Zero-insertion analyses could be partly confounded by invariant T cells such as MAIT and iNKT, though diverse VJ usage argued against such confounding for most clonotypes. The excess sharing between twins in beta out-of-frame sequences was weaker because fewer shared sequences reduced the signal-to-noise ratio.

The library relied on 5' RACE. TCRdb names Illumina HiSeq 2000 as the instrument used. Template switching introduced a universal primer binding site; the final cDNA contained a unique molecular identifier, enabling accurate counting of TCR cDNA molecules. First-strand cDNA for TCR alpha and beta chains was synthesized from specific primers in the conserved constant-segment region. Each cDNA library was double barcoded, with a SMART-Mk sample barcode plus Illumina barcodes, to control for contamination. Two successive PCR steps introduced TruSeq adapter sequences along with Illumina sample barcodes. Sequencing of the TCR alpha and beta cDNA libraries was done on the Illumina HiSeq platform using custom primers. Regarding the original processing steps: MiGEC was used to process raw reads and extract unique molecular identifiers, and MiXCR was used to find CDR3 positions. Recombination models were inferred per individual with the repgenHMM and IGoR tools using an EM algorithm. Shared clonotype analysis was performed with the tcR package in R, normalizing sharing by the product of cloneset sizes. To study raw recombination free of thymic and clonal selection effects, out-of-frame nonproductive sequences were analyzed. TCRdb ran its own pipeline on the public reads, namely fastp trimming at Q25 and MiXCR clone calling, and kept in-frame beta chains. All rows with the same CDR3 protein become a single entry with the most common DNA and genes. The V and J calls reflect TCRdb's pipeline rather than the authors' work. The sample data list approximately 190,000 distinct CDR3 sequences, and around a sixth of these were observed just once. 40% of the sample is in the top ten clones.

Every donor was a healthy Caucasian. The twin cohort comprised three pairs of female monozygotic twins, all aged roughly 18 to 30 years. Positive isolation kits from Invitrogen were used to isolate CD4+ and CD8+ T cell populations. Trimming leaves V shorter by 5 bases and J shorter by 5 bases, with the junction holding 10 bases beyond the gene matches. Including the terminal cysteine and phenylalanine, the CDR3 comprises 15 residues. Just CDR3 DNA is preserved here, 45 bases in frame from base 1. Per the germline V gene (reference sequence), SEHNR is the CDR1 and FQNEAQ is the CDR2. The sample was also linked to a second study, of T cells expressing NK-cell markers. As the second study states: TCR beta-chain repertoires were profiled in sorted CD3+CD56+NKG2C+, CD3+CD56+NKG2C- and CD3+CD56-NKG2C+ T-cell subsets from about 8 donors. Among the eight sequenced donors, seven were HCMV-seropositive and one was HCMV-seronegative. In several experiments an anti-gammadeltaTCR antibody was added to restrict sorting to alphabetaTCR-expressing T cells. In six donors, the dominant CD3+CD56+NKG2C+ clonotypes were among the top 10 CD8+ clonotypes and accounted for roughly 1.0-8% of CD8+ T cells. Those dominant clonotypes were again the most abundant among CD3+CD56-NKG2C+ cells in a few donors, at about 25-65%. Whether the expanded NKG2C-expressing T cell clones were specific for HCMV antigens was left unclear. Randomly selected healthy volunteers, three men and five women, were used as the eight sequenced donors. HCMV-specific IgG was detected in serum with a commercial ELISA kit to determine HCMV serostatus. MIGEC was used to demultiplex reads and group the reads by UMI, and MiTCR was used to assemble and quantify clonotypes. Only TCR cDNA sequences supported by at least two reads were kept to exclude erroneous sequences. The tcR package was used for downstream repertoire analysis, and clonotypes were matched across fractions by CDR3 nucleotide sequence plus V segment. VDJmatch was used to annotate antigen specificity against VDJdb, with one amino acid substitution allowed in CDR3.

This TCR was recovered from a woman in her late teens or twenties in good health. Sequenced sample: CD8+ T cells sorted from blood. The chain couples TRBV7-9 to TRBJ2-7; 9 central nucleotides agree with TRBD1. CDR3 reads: CASSPSDRGAHEQYF. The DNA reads TGTGCCAGCAGCCCATCCGACAGGGGGGCACACGAGCAGTACTTC.